A selection of T cell receptor beta chains follows, all from one sample in a study of blood T cells in healthy people across ages. TCRdb independently ran MiXCR on the 5' RACE reads; one entry per CDR3 protein. The sample yields hundreds of thousands of distinct CDR3 sequences, 40% to 60% seen once. The sample consisted of blood. The receptors here all came from a man aged 25 to 45 in good health. Both conserved end residues are part of each CDR3. The order of the fields is clone size, V gene, J gene, D gene, CDR3 protein, CDR3 DNA. The D gene is left open where the match is weak. Clone size is not always given. Where it is, it says once, few, many or a class for expanded clones.

clone_size: -
v_call: TRBV5-5
j_call: TRBJ1-5
d_call: TRBD1
cdr3_aa: CASSFRDRANQPQHF
cdr3_nt: TGTGCCAGCAGCTTCCGGGACAGGGCCAATCAGCCCCAGCATTTT

clone_size: -
v_call: TRBV5-1
j_call: TRBJ2-1
d_call: -
cdr3_aa: CASSVWGYNEQFF
cdr3_nt: TGCGCCAGCAGCGTGTGGGGTTACAATGAGCAGTTCTTC

clone_size: -
v_call: TRBV27
j_call: TRBJ2-7
d_call: -
cdr3_aa: CASSPLPGRTYEQYF
cdr3_nt: TGTGCCAGCTCCCCTCTTCCGGGACGCACCTACGAGCAGTACTTC

clone_size: -
v_call: TRBV10-3
j_call: TRBJ2-1
d_call: TRBD1
cdr3_aa: CAISEWTGITNEQFF
cdr3_nt: TGTGCCATCAGTGAATGGACAGGGATCACCAATGAGCAGTTCTTC

clone_size: -
v_call: TRBV11-2
j_call: TRBJ2-3
d_call: -
cdr3_aa: CASSSSRVADTQYF
cdr3_nt: TGTGCCAGCAGCTCGTCCAGGGTCGCAGATACGCAGTATTTT

clone_size: -
v_call: TRBV4-1
j_call: TRBJ2-1
d_call: TRBD2
cdr3_aa: CASSLRLAGYHEQFF
cdr3_nt: TGCGCCAGCAGCCTACGACTAGCGGGGTATCATGAGCAGTTCTTC

clone_size: -
v_call: TRBV7-2
j_call: TRBJ1-6
d_call: -
cdr3_aa: CASSSDGRSSYNSPLHF
cdr3_nt: TGTGCCAGCAGCTCCGACGGTAGAAGCTCCTATAATTCACCCCTCCACTTT

clone_size: -
v_call: TRBV5-1
j_call: TRBJ1-4
d_call: TRBD1
cdr3_aa: CASSLEGQGNEKLFF
cdr3_nt: TGCGCCAGCAGCTTGGAGGGACAGGGTAATGAAAAACTGTTTTTT

clone_size: few
v_call: TRBV5-1
j_call: TRBJ2-3
d_call: -
cdr3_aa: CASRSDTSTDTQYF
cdr3_nt: TGCGCCAGCAGATCTGACACTAGCACAGATACGCAGTATTTT

clone_size: -
v_call: TRBV18
j_call: TRBJ2-7
d_call: TRBD1
cdr3_aa: CASSPPGTGTLYEQYF
cdr3_nt: TGTGCCAGCTCACCACCTGGGACAGGGACTCTATACGAGCAGTACTTC

clone_size: few
v_call: TRBV25-1
j_call: TRBJ1-6
d_call: -
cdr3_aa: CASSETGRAPLHF
cdr3_nt: TGTGCCAGCAGTGAAACAGGGCGGGCACCCCTCCACTTT

clone_size: -
v_call: TRBV28
j_call: TRBJ2-1
d_call: -
cdr3_aa: CASSSPGEGSYNEQFF
cdr3_nt: TGTGCCAGCAGTTCCCCAGGAGAGGGGTCCTACAATGAGCAGTTCTTC

clone_size: -
v_call: TRBV6-2/TRBV6-3
j_call: TRBJ2-5
d_call: -
cdr3_aa: CASRVGGSQETQYF
cdr3_nt: TGTGCCAGCAGAGTTGGGGGGAGCCAAGAGACCCAGTACTTC

clone_size: few
v_call: TRBV5-1
j_call: TRBJ1-1
d_call: -
cdr3_aa: CASSGRQNTEAFF
cdr3_nt: TGCGCCAGCAGCGGGCGGCAGAACACTGAAGCTTTCTTT

clone_size: many
v_call: TRBV28
j_call: TRBJ1-5
d_call: -
cdr3_aa: CASSPDPLRPQHF
cdr3_nt: TGTGCCAGCAGCCCCGACCCTCTTAGGCCCCAGCATTTT

clone_size: -
v_call: TRBV2
j_call: TRBJ1-2
d_call: TRBD1
cdr3_aa: CASRPKWDRHVANYGYTF
cdr3_nt: TGTGCCAGCAGACCTAAATGGGACAGGCACGTCGCTAACTATGGCTACACCTTC

clone_size: -
v_call: TRBV20-1
j_call: TRBJ2-3
d_call: TRBD2
cdr3_aa: CSAAGTSYTDTQYF
cdr3_nt: TGCAGTGCAGCCGGGACTAGCTACACAGATACGCAGTATTTT

clone_size: -
v_call: TRBV20-1
j_call: TRBJ2-3
d_call: TRBD2
cdr3_aa: CSAILAGAHSTDTRYF
cdr3_nt: TGCAGTGCTATTCTAGCGGGGGCTCATAGCACAGATACGCGGTATTTT

clone_size: -
v_call: TRBV24-1
j_call: TRBJ2-3
d_call: -
cdr3_aa: CATSEPERDTQYF
cdr3_nt: TGTGCCACCAGTGAGCCGGAGCGGGATACGCAGTATTTT

clone_size: -
v_call: TRBV13
j_call: TRBJ2-7
d_call: TRBD1
cdr3_aa: CASSLEEGGGEDNEQYF
cdr3_nt: TGTGCCAGCAGCTTAGAGGAAGGGGGCGGTGAAGACAATGAGCAGTACTTC

clone_size: -
v_call: TRBV7-7
j_call: TRBJ2-2
d_call: -
cdr3_aa: CASSSGTSNTRELFF
cdr3_nt: TGTGCTAGCAGCTCCGGGACATCGAACACCAGGGAGCTGTTTTTT

clone_size: few
v_call: TRBV4-1
j_call: TRBJ1-4
d_call: -
cdr3_aa: CASSQGPGDYVEKLFF
cdr3_nt: TGCGCCAGCAGCCAAGGACCAGGGGATTACGTTGAAAAACTGTTTTTT

clone_size: -
v_call: TRBV19
j_call: TRBJ1-5
d_call: -
cdr3_aa: CASSIFSVTSNQPQHF
cdr3_nt: TGTGCCAGTAGTATCTTTTCGGTGACTTCCAATCAGCCCCAGCATTTT

clone_size: -
v_call: TRBV9
j_call: TRBJ2-7
d_call: TRBD2
cdr3_aa: CASSAGDYGREQYF
cdr3_nt: TGTGCCAGCAGCGCCGGGGACTATGGACGCGAGCAGTACTTC

clone_size: -
v_call: TRBV10-3
j_call: TRBJ2-3
d_call: TRBD2
cdr3_aa: CAISETASGGSDTQYF
cdr3_nt: TGTGCCATCAGTGAGACCGCTAGCGGGGGATCTGATACGCAGTATTTT

clone_size: once
v_call: TRBV30
j_call: TRBJ2-6
d_call: -
cdr3_aa: CAWSVPEDTSFGVLTF
cdr3_nt: TGTGCCTGGAGTGTACCTGAAGACACCTCTTTTGGCGTCCTGACTTTC

clone_size: -
v_call: TRBV6-2/TRBV6-3
j_call: TRBJ2-1
d_call: TRBD1
cdr3_aa: CVTGQGAYNEQFF
cdr3_nt: TGTGTCACCGGGCAGGGGGCCTACAATGAGCAGTTCTTC

clone_size: -
v_call: TRBV5-1
j_call: TRBJ2-1
d_call: TRBD2
cdr3_aa: CASSFGSGGPRSYNEQFF
cdr3_nt: TGCGCCAGCAGCTTTGGTAGCGGGGGGCCGAGATCCTACAATGAGCAGTTCTTC

clone_size: -
v_call: TRBV5-6
j_call: TRBJ2-2
d_call: -
cdr3_aa: CASSLVVPTGGELFF
cdr3_nt: TGTGCCAGCAGCTTGGTGGTCCCGACCGGCGGGGAGCTGTTTTTT

clone_size: -
v_call: TRBV7-2
j_call: TRBJ1-5
d_call: TRBD1
cdr3_aa: CASSLLTGFGNQPQHF
cdr3_nt: TGTGCCAGCAGCCTATTGACAGGGTTCGGCAATCAGCCCCAGCATTTT

clone_size: -
v_call: TRBV9
j_call: TRBJ2-1
d_call: TRBD2
cdr3_aa: CASSPRTSGGPSSYNEQFF
cdr3_nt: TGTGCCAGCAGCCCCCGGACTAGCGGGGGCCCGAGCTCCTACAATGAGCAGTTCTTC

clone_size: few
v_call: TRBV4-2
j_call: TRBJ2-7
d_call: -
cdr3_aa: CASSRSVAETYEQYF
cdr3_nt: TGTGCCAGCAGCCGGTCCGTAGCGGAGACCTACGAGCAGTACTTC